These 20 T cell receptor beta chains were all obtained from the same sample, sequenced in a study of molecular identifiers for immune sequencing clone quantification. From the PCR reads, TCRdb called clonotypes with MiXCR, one entry per CDR3 protein. The sample has about 630,000 distinct CDR3 sequences; less than 30% are singletons. Sequencing input: naive CD8+ T cells from blood, with Jurkat cell RNA spiked in. The subset here: FACS-sorted CD8+CD4-CCR7+CD45RA+ naive T cells. Receptors originate from a human donor in good health. Some libraries in this study had Jurkat cell RNA spiked in.

The chain uses TRBV4-3 and TRBJ2-3, with 7 bases lining up with TRBD1. The CDR3 extends over 18 amino acids. The germline V gene encodes CDR1 LGHNA and CDR2 YSLEER. J was trimmed by 1 base and V by 0 bases; bases with no gene match: 10. Here the CDR3 reads CASSQDRGLVGGTDTQYF. CDR3 in DNA: TGCGCCAGCAGCCAAGATAGGGGGCTCGTGGGAGGCACAGATACGCAGTATTTT.

About this clonotype: At one end the junction does not follow the germline gene, possibly because of a read error. The chain has TRBV27 and TRBJ1-2; D is perhaps TRBD1 (6 bases). This CDR3 has 14 amino acids. Germline V CDR1 and CDR2: MNHEY, SMNVEV (reference sequence). The chain's CDR3 is CTSSLNGGEYGYTF. CDR3 nucleotides: TGTACCAGCAGTTTAAATGGGGGCGAGTATGGCTACACCTTC.

The CDR3 here is CSARTPRAGRGTYEQYF. The CDR3 DNA sequence: TGCAGTGCTAGAACCCCCCGGGCGGGGAGGGGGACCTACGAGCAGTACTTC. The genes are TRBV20-1 and TRBJ2-7; possible D gene TRBD2, 7 bases. The V gene's germline CDR1 is DFQATT and CDR2 SNEGSKA (reference sequence). V lost 2 bases and J lost 2, with 22 bases in between. This CDR3 region has 17 residues.

This clonotype was found a few times. This chain uses TRBV2 with TRBJ1-1, with D maybe TRBD1 (6 bases). The CDR3 totals 15 residues. Germline V gene sequence: CDR1 SNHLY, CDR2 FYNNEI. Trimming removed 5 bases at V and 7 bases at J, with 20 bases between. CDR3 in amino acids: CASSPRTEGQVEAFF. CDR3 bases: TGTGCCAGCAGTCCGCGGACAGAGGGCCAGGTTGAAGCTTTCTTT.

This clonotype was found a few times. This chain uses TRBV4-3 with TRBJ1-5, with D tentatively TRBD1 (6 bases). V gave up 0 bases and J gave up 0 bases, with 15 bases separating them. CDR1 is LGHNA and CDR2 is YSLEER in the germline V gene. This CDR3 contains 18 residues. DNA of the CDR3: TGCGCCAGCAGCCAAGATATGCAGGGGCCTTATAGCAATCAGCCCCAGCATTTT. Residues: CASSQDMQGPYSNQPQHF.

This clonotype has a handful of counts. V and J are TRBV6-5 and TRBJ2-7; 8 bases align to TRBD2. The CDR3 is 15 residues long. V was pared by 6 bases and J by 0 bases, with 7 bases of the junction left unmatched. From germline, CDR1 is MNHEY and CDR2 SVGAGI. In DNA form, the CDR3 reads TGTGCCAGCAGGGCTACTAGCGGAAGCTCCTACGAGCAGTACTTC. Translation gives CASRATSGSSYEQYF.

In its sample, this clonotype was seen a few times. V usage is TRBV18 and J usage is TRBJ1-2, with D perhaps TRBD1 (5 bases). Trimming took 2 bases from V and 2 from J, leaving 12 bases between them. The CDR3 has 15 amino acids. The V gene's germline CDR1 is KGHSH and CDR2 LQKENI. In nucleotides, the CDR3 is TGTGCCAGCTCACCATGGGGAGGGGACAACTATGGCTACACCTTC. This gives the protein CASSPWGGDNYGYTF.

The chain has TRBV7-2 and TRBJ2-7; 13 nucleotides line up with TRBD2. Germline loops: CDR1 SGHTA, CDR2 FQGNSA. V shed 5 bases and J 2 bases; nucleotides not matched to a gene: 6. The length of the CDR3 is 16 residues. The DNA of the CDR3 is TGTGCCAGCAGCCACCGGACTAGCGGGAGCCCCTACGAGCAGTACTTC. This encodes CASSHRTSGSPYEQYF.

This clonotype was counted at least ten times. The V and J genes are TRBV4-1 and TRBJ1-5; D may be TRBD1 (5 bases). Germline V gives CDR1 MGHRA, CDR2 YSYEKL. The CDR3 consists of 14 residues. V was clipped by 1 base and J by 5 bases, with 9 bases between them. This CDR3 reads CASSQGGVHQPQHF. CDR3 in DNA: TGCGCCAGCAGCCAAGGAGGGGTACATCAGCCCCAGCATTTT.

Comment on this clonotype: At one end the junction does not follow the germline gene, possibly because of a read error. The V gene is TRBV3-1, the J gene TRBJ1-1; 7 positions match TRBD1. This CDR3 has 15 residues. Germline V gene lookup returns CDR1 LGHDT and CDR2 YNNKEL (reference sequence). The CDR3 DNA reads TGTGCCTGCAGCCCCCCCGGACAGGAGAACACTGAAGCTTTCTTT. It yields the protein CACSPPGQENTEAFF.

This clonotype came up many times. The genes are TRBV20-1 and TRBJ2-7; 10 bases line up with TRBD2. The CDR3 has 15 amino acids. Germline CDR1 is DFQATT and CDR2 is SNEGSKA (reference sequence). The trim removed 0 bases at V and 1 base at J, leaving 3 bases unmatched. CDR3 in DNA: TGCAGTGCTAGAGATTGGGGACTAGCGTCCTACGAGCAGTACTTC. As protein: CSARDWGLASYEQYF.

The V call is TRBV2, the J call TRBJ1-5, with D unclear. This CDR3 comprises 14 residues. CDR1 is SNHLY, CDR2 FYNNEI, per germline. The V and J ends lost 7 bases and 4 bases respectively, with 14 bases between them. CDR3: CASTSGLQNQPQHF. The CDR3 nucleotides read TGTGCCAGCACAAGCGGGCTCCAAAATCAGCCCCAGCATTTT.

This clonotype was seen many times. J is TRBJ2-2 and V is TRBV13, with D maybe TRBD1 (6 bases). CDR1 and CDR2 (germline): PRHDT, FYEKMQ (reference sequence). Trimming left V 3 bases short and J 6 bases short, with 14 bases between. The length of the CDR3 is 15 residues. This CDR3 is CASSFGTTGPGELFF. The CDR3 DNA is TGTGCCAGCAGCTTCGGGACAACTGGCCCCGGGGAGCTGTTTTTT.

This clonotype was seen a handful of times. V and J are TRBV27 and TRBJ1-1, with D perhaps matching TRBD1 (5 bases). The CDR3 consists of 15 residues. V was shortened by 6 bases and J by 4 bases, with 18 bases between the two germline ends. Germline CDR1 reads MNHEY; CDR2 reads SMNVEV (reference sequence). The CDR3 sequence: CASSFALGGGTEAFF. CDR3 in DNA: TGTGCCAGCAGCTTTGCCCTGGGGGGAGGCACTGAAGCTTTCTTT.

A note on this clonotype: This may arise from a read error, as a much more abundant clone is one base away. V and J are TRBV7-2 and TRBJ1-5, with D unclear. Germline assignment: CDR1 SGHTA and CDR2 FQGNSA. This CDR3 is built from 13 residues. CDR3 region: CASSLDTNQPPHF. CDR3 DNA: TGTGCCAGCAGCTTAGACACAAATCAGCCCCCGCATTTT. Combining the CDR3 with reference TRBV7-2 and TRBJ1-5 gives the whole variable domain GAGVSQSPSNKVTEKGKDVELRCDPISGHTALYWYRQSLGQGLEFLIYFQGNSAPDKSGLPSDRFSAERTGGSVSTLTIQRTQQEDSAVYLCASSLDTNQPPHFGDGTRLSIL.

The CDR3 loop reads CSVDPGIPEAFF. The CDR3 DNA sequence: TGCAGCGTTGACCCAGGAATTCCTGAAGCTTTCTTT. The J gene is TRBJ1-1, the V gene TRBV29-1; no definite D call. V was pared by 3 bases and J by 6 bases, with 11 bases between. Germline V CDR1 and CDR2: SQVTM, ANQGSEA. The CDR3 is 12 amino acids.

As concerns this clonotype: A much more abundant neighbour one base away suggests this may be a read error. The CDR3 end shows no conserved phenylalanine or tryptophan, and so a read error is likely. The rearrangement joins TRBV12-3 or TRBV12-4 to TRBJ1-5, with 9 positions matching TRBD1. The CDR3 totals 16 residues. The J segment lost 5 bases and the V segment lost 3 bases, leaving 8 bases of the junction unmatched. The CDR3 sequence is CASSFETGGTYQPQHL. The CDR3 DNA reads as TGTGCCAGCAGTTTTGAAACAGGGGGCACATATCAGCCCCAGCATCTT.

This clonotype has a count of ten or more. This chain uses TRBV28 with TRBJ2-7; D is unclear. CDR1 MDHEN and CDR2 SYDVKM come from the germline V gene. Trimming pared 2 bases from V and 4 bases from J, leaving 9 bases between. The CDR3 consists of 13 residues. The CDR3 DNA is TGTGCCAGCAGTTTACACGGACGTTACGAGCAGTACTTC. This codes for CASSLHGRYEQYF.

This clonotype was counted many times. V and J are TRBV7-6 and TRBJ2-3; D gene ambiguous. The CDR3 has 12 amino acids. Trimming left V 5 bases short and J 7 bases short, with 10 bases between. CDR1 and CDR2 (germline): SGHVS, FNYEAQ. The CDR3 sequence: CASSPNSYTQYF. The CDR3 region has the DNA TGTGCCAGCAGCCCAAACTCGTATACGCAGTATTTT.

This clonotype was recorded a few times. This chain uses TRBV11-2 with TRBJ1-4; D ambiguous. CDR1 and CDR2 (germline): SGHAT, FQNNGV. This CDR3 is 17 amino acids long. With 5 bases removed from V and 0 bases from J, the gap between germline ends came to 16 bases. The CDR3 protein is CASSPTPRIATNEKLFF. The CDR3 DNA sequence: TGTGCCAGCAGCCCGACCCCCCGCATAGCAACTAATGAAAAACTGTTTTTT.